This entry describes one T cell receptor (beta chain). This sample was included in a study of blood T cell repertoires in COVID-19. Enrolled through a virtual design, the participants were between roughly 18 and 100 years of age and came from some 25 US areas. V was shortened by 5 bases and J by 7 bases, with 15 bases between the two germline ends. Germline values: CDR1 MDHEN, CDR2 SYDVKM. CDR3 length equals 15 residues. Method: immunoSEQ multiplex PCR; TCRdb's copy keeps in-frame clones and lacks some. The sample holds about 140,000 clones, roughly 86% seen once. The V and J genes are TRBV28 and TRBJ1-6; D is possibly TRBD1 (5 bases). The material sequenced was PBMCs or T cells enriched from blood (not recorded which). The TCR sequence derives from a woman in her forties or fifties with acute COVID-19. The CDR3 DNA reads as TGTGCCAGCAGTCCACAGGTCGGGGGGAATTCACCCCTCCACTTT. Translating it yields CASSPQVGGNSPLHF. The full variable domain, completed using reference TRBV28 and TRBJ1-6, is DVKVTQSSRYLVKRTGEKVFLECVQDMDHENMFWYRQDPGLGLRLIYFSYDVKMKEKGDIPEGYSVSREKKERFSLILESASTNQTSMYLCASSPQVGGNSPLHFGNGTRLTVT.